This T cell receptor beta chain stems from a study of cytomegalovirus exposure and HLA in healthy donors. Trimming left V 0 bases short and J 6 bases short, with 10 bases between. The germline CDR1 and CDR2 sequences are SGHRS and YFSETQ. This CDR3 is built from 14 residues. The PCR used 60 Vbeta and 13 Jbeta primers. Using immunoSEQ multiplex PCR, the repertoire was profiled, and TCRdb retains in-frame clones only, with some absent. The sample lists some 150,000 clones, 78% occurring once. V gene TRBV5-1 combines with J gene TRBJ2-1; no firm D call. The specimen was PBMCs. The TCR originated in a male donor in good health and CMV-seronegative. The CDR3: CASSLGRDSNEQFF. CDR3 DNA: TGCGCCAGCAGCTTGGGAAGAGACTCCAATGAGCAGTTCTTC.